The 27 T cell receptor beta chains reported below all come from one sample, sequenced in a study of blood T cell repertoires in COVID-19. Produced via immunoSEQ multiplex PCR; TCRdb's table is partial and in-frame only. The table has over 35,000 clones, approximately 83% seen once. The specimen sequenced was peripheral blood. These receptors were obtained from a woman aged 80 or older with COVID-19, enrolled during active disease.

The chain carries TRBV29-1 and TRBJ2-3; 7 bases align to TRBD2. Germline assignment: CDR1 SQVTM and CDR2 ANQGSEA. Losses at the gene ends were 3 bases for V and 5 bases for J; bases not matched to a gene: 5. There are 13 residues in the CDR3. The CDR3 here is CSVDKTGGDTQYF. The CDR3 bases are TGCAGCGTTGATAAAACGGGAGGAGATACGCAGTATTTT.

This chain joins TRBV24-1 and TRBJ1-1; 8 nucleotides match TRBD1. Germline V gives CDR1 KGHDR, CDR2 SFDVKD. The J segment lost 1 base and the V segment lost 7 bases, leaving 1 base of the junction unmatched. This CDR3 is built from 13 residues. As DNA, the CDR3 is TGTGCCACCAGACAGGGGGGGAACACTGAAGCTTTCTTT. It codes for CATRQGGNTEAFF.

This clone was observed once. This chain uses TRBV2 with TRBJ2-2; D may be TRBD2 (6 bases). The germline V gene has CDR1 SNHLY and CDR2 FYNNEI. The germline V and J ends were trimmed by 1 base and 8 bases, with 11 bases remaining between them. The CDR3 spans 14 residues. CDR3 region: CASSEDPRGGELFF. In nucleotides, the CDR3 is TGTGCCAGCAGTGAAGACCCACGGGGGGGGGAGCTGTTTTTT.

The rearrangement links TRBV6-5 to TRBJ1-1; the D gene is possibly TRBD1 (5 bases). The CDR3 totals 15 residues. Germline-derived CDR1 and CDR2 are MNHEY and SVGAGI. Between the trimmed V and J ends, which lost 2 bases and 9 bases, there was a span of 19 bases. CDR3: CASSYQPVEGSQAFF. Here the CDR3 DNA reads TGTGCCAGCAGTTACCAACCGGTGGAGGGGTCTCAAGCTTTCTTT.

The chain couples TRBV2 to TRBJ2-3; 11 nucleotides line up with TRBD2. The trim removed 1 base at V and 8 bases at J, leaving 5 bases unmatched. CDR1 is SNHLY and CDR2 is FYNNEI in the germline V gene. The CDR3 has 15 amino acids. This chain's CDR3 is CASSEETSGTGTQYF. The CDR3 nucleotides read TGTGCCAGCAGTGAAGAGACTAGCGGGACGGGTACGCAGTATTTT.

The rearrangement uses TRBV7-3 and TRBJ2-5, with D maybe TRBD1 (5 bases). Trimming left V 5 bases short and J 6 bases short, with 13 bases between. Germline V CDR1 and CDR2: SGHTA, FQGTGA. There are 13 residues in the CDR3. The CDR3 is CASSPLRVQTQYF. The CDR3 nucleotides read TGTGCCAGCAGCCCCCTCAGGGTCCAGACCCAGTACTTC.

The rearrangement uses TRBV2 and TRBJ2-5; weak D call: TRBD1 (6 bases). Trimming left V 8 bases short and J 2 bases short, with 21 bases between. The germline gives CDR1 SNHLY, CDR2 FYNNEI. The CDR3 covers 16 residues. In DNA form, the CDR3 reads TGTGCCAGCGGTAGGAGACAGGTCGGGGTACAAGAGACCCAGTACTTC. Amino acid sequence: CASGRRQVGVQETQYF.

This rearrangement joins TRBV15 to TRBJ1-1; no clear D. CDR1 LNHNV and CDR2 YYDKDF come from the germline V gene (reference sequence). With 7 bases removed from V and 1 base from J, the gap between germline ends came to 16 bases. This CDR3 contains 15 residues. For the CDR3, the DNA is TGTGCCACCATCCCCTTCCGGGTCCGGAACACTGAAGCTTTCTTT. Translation: CATIPFRVRNTEAFF. The full variable domain, its missing parts supplied by reference TRBV15 and TRBJ1-1, is DAMVIQNPRYQVTQFGKPVTLSCSQTLNHNVMYWYQQKSSQAPKLLFHYYDKDFNNEADTPDNFQSRRPNTSFCFLDIRSPGLGDTAMYLCATIPFRVRNTEAFFGQGTRLTVV.

This clone was seen a handful of times. CDR3 coding DNA: TGTGCCAGTAGTGCACAGTGGGGCAATCAGCCCCAGCATTTT. Its protein product is CASSAQWGNQPQHF. This sequence joins TRBV19 and TRBJ1-5, with D uncertain. The germline V and J ends were trimmed by 5 bases and 2 bases, with 10 bases remaining between them. This CDR3 is built from 14 residues. The germline V gene has CDR1 LNHDA and CDR2 SQIVND (reference sequence).

The chain has TRBV4-1 and TRBJ1-2; possible D gene TRBD1, 5 bases. Germline lookup yields CDR1 MGHRA and CDR2 YSYEKL. Trimming pared 1 base from V and 3 bases from J, leaving 27 bases between. The CDR3 sequence is 20 residues long. CDR3 protein: CASSQGFSGDRNSPYYGYTF. The CDR3 region has the DNA TGCGCCAGCAGCCAAGGATTTTCGGGTGACAGAAATTCACCCTACTATGGCTACACCTTC.

This clone was seen only once. The gene calls are TRBV4-1 and TRBJ1-6; 9 nucleotides match TRBD1. CDR1 MGHRA and CDR2 YSYEKL come from the germline V gene. The CDR3 spans 15 residues. The ends lost 3 bases at V and 7 bases at J; junction bases unmatched: 4. DNA of the CDR3: TGCGCCAGCAGCCACCCCGGACAGGGGAATTCACCCCTCCACTTT. It translates to CASSHPGQGNSPLHF.

The chain links TRBV7-6 to TRBJ1-4; 8 bases agree with TRBD1. The CDR3 length is 15 residues. CDR1 is SGHVS and CDR2 is FNYEAQ in the germline V gene. V lost 1 base to trimming and J lost 7 bases; unmatched junction nucleotides: 5. In DNA, the CDR3 is TGTGCCAGCAGCTTAGAGGGCAGGGGGCGTGAAAAACTGTTTTTT. This translates into CASSLEGRGREKLFF.

The V and J genes are TRBV6-6 and TRBJ2-7, with 11 positions matching TRBD2. CDR3 length: 16 residues. Germline V lookup: CDR1 MNHNY, CDR2 SVGAGI (reference sequence). The J segment lost 4 bases and the V segment lost 5 bases, leaving 10 bases of the junction unmatched. The chain's CDR3 is CASSQPTSGILYEQYF. CDR3 nucleotides: TGTGCCAGCAGTCAGCCGACTAGCGGGATACTATACGAGCAGTACTTC.

V and J are TRBV7-2 and TRBJ1-4; D unresolved. Trimming stripped 0 bases from V and 10 bases from J, with 12 bases between. CDR1 and CDR2 from the germline V gene are SGHTA and FQGNSA. This CDR3 region has 14 residues. In nucleotides, the CDR3 is TGTGCCAGCAGCTTAGCGTTGACCGGAGGAAAACTGTTTTTT. Translation gives CASSLALTGGKLFF.

This clone turned up a few times. The V call is TRBV28, the J call TRBJ2-1; D is undetermined. The germline gives CDR1 MDHEN, CDR2 SYDVKM. V was cut by 7 bases and J by 4 bases, with 5 bases left in between. The CDR3 has 11 amino acids. The CDR3 bases are TGTGCCAGCACCCGGTACAATGAGCAGTTCTTC. Protein sequence: CASTRYNEQFF.

CDR3 protein: CASSTQPGYRYNEQFF. The CDR3 DNA is TGTGCCAGTAGTACCCAACCGGGATACCGATACAATGAGCAGTTCTTC. The chain links TRBV19 to TRBJ2-1; TRBD2 is a possible D gene (5 bases). The CDR3 is 16 amino acids. Per germline, CDR1 LNHDA and CDR2 SQIVND (reference sequence). V lost 4 bases and J 4 bases, leaving 17 bases between the germline ends.

The chain recombines TRBV18 with TRBJ2-1; 13 bases are a match to TRBD2. Trimming took 2 bases from V and 5 from J; bases not matched to a gene: 0. The CDR3 length is 15 residues. CDR1 and CDR2 (germline): KGHSH, LQKENI. The CDR3 DNA follows: TGTGCCAGCTCACCAGGACTAGCGGGAGACAATGAGCAGTTCTTC. Translated, it gives CASSPGLAGDNEQFF.

The V gene is TRBV5-4, the J gene TRBJ2-3; 7 nucleotides align to TRBD2. CDR3 length: 13 amino acids. V lost 0 bases, J lost 14 bases, and 9 bases stayed unmatched. From germline, CDR1 is SGHNT and CDR2 YYREEE (reference sequence). CDR3 nucleotides: TGTGCCAGCAGCTTGGCCGCTTCTAGCGGCTGGTATTTT. Residues: CASSLAASSGWYF. Complete variable domain (other parts from reference TRBV5-4 and TRBJ2-3): ETGVTQSPTHLIKTRGQQVTLRCSSQSGHNTVSWYQQALGQGPQFIFQYYREEENGRGNFPPRFSGLQFPNYSSELNVNALELDDSALYLCASSLAASSGWYFGPGTRLTVL.

The V call is TRBV10-2, the J call TRBJ2-7, with TRBD1 matching 9 bases. Germline CDR1 is WSHSY and CDR2 is SAAADI. J gave up 2 bases and V 0 bases, and 5 bases lay outside the gene matches. The CDR3 loop spans 16 amino acids. The CDR3 bases are TGCGCCAGCAGTGAGTCGAAGACAGGGGGTCCCTACGAGCAGTACTTC. This encodes CASSESKTGGPYEQYF.

The V and J genes are TRBV19 and TRBJ1-6; D might be TRBD1 (5 bases). Germline loops: CDR1 LNHDA, CDR2 SQIVND (reference sequence). The CDR3 consists of 17 residues. V lost 7 bases and J 0 bases, leaving 16 bases between the germline ends. This CDR3 reads CASTGRVPRSYNSPLHF. The CDR3 coding sequence is TGTGCCAGTACGGGCAGGGTCCCTCGCTCCTATAATTCACCCCTCCACTTT.

V and J are TRBV18 and TRBJ1-4, with D possibly TRBD1 on 6 matching bases. Trimming stripped 4 bases from V and 0 bases from J, with 9 bases between. This CDR3 spans 15 amino acids. Germline V gene sequence: CDR1 KGHSH, CDR2 LQKENI. Here the CDR3 reads CASSRTGPTNEKLFF. The CDR3 coding sequence is TGTGCCAGCTCACGTACAGGGCCAACTAATGAAAAACTGTTTTTT.

The rearrangement joins TRBV9 to TRBJ2-2, with 7 bases aligning to TRBD2. Losses at the gene ends were 0 bases for V and 3 bases for J; bases not matched to a gene: 2. The germline CDR1 and CDR2 sequences are SGDLS and YYNGEE. The CDR3 spans 15 residues. This CDR3 reads CASSVAGGYTGELFF. CDR3 in DNA: TGTGCCAGCAGCGTAGCGGGGGGATACACCGGGGAGCTGTTTTTT.

This clone was observed a handful of times. The rearrangement joins TRBV5-4 to TRBJ2-1, with a weak D call TRBD2 (5 bases). The CDR3 extends over 18 amino acids. V was clipped by 4 bases and J by 0 bases, with 20 bases between them. Germline CDR1 and CDR2: SGHNT and YYREEE (reference sequence). For the CDR3, the DNA is TGTGCCAGCAGCAGGGCGGGCGGCGCCTCGACCTCCTACAATGAGCAGTTCTTC. This sequence encodes CASSRAGGASTSYNEQFF.

The rearrangement links TRBV5-1 to TRBJ2-5, with TRBD1 matching 8 bases. From germline, CDR1 is SGHRS and CDR2 YFSETQ. V was pared by 2 bases and J by 3 bases, with 3 bases of the junction left unmatched. The CDR3 totals 14 residues. CDR3 sequence: CASSLGQGKETQYF. For the CDR3, the DNA is TGCGCCAGCAGCTTAGGACAGGGAAAAGAGACCCAGTACTTC. Full variable domain (rest looked up from reference TRBV5-1 and TRBJ2-5): KAGVTQTPRYLIKTRGQQVTLSCSPISGHRSVSWYQQTPGQGLQFLFEYFSETQRNKGNFPGRFSGRQFSNSRSEMNVSTLELGDSALYLCASSLGQGKETQYFGPGTRLLVL.

The rearrangement joins TRBV3-1 (or the pseudogene TRBV3-2) to TRBJ2-3, with 10 bases matching TRBD2. The CDR3 is made up of 17 amino acids. The ends lost 3 bases at V and 3 bases at J; junction bases unmatched: 9. The germline CDR1 and CDR2 sequences are LGHDT and YNNKEL (reference sequence). The CDR3 DNA sequence: TGTGCCAGCAGCCAGGATAGCGGGAGGTGGGGGACAGATACGCAGTATTTT. Translation gives CASSQDSGRWGTDTQYF.

The chain has TRBV5-1 and TRBJ2-5, with TRBD2 as a possible D gene (5 bases). The V gene lost 4 bases and the J gene lost 2 bases, with 12 bases spanning the gap. This CDR3 is built from 14 residues. Germline CDR1 is SGHRS and CDR2 is YFSETQ. CDR3 amino acids: CASSPSGVQETQYF. In nucleotides, the CDR3 is TGCGCCAGCAGCCCTTCCGGGGTTCAAGAGACCCAGTACTTC.

The chain recombines TRBV6-5 with TRBJ1-1; TRBD1 agrees at 8 bases. This CDR3 contains 12 residues. Germline assignment: CDR1 MNHEY and CDR2 SVGAGI. The trim removed 2 bases at V and 11 bases at J, leaving 4 bases unmatched. CDR3 region: CASSYAGQGAFF. The CDR3 DNA is TGTGCCAGCAGTTACGCCGGACAGGGTGCTTTCTTT.